The T cell receptor (beta chain) described here comes from a study of T cell repertoires in cytomegalovirus infection (dated by TCRdb to the late 2010s). Regarding the study in general: The HLA type of each donor mattered for the analysis, because public TCR beta signatures pointed to carriage of CMV infection along with the matching HLA type.

For CDR1 and CDR2, the germline V gene lists MDHEN and SYDVKM. The CDR3, from cysteine to phenylalanine, totals 12 residues. The DNA shown is the 36-base CDR3, in frame from base 1. Trimming removed 4 bases from V and 8 bases from J, leaving 11 bases between the germline ends. Sequencing relied on an Illumina HiSeq 1500. TCRdb itself trimmed the public reads at Q25 with fastp, ran MiXCR and retained productive beta chains. Rows with one shared CDR3 protein collapse into an entry with the most common genes and DNA. Here the sample has some 300,000 distinct CDR3 sequences; 9.6% occur a single time. 2.5% of the sample is in the top ten clones. Broader findings and caveats from the paper: In both this cohort and an independent cohort of under 450 donors, the cumulative frequency of public TCR beta family members distinguished carriers of CMV infection plus the relevant HLA type. The ex vivo response was dominated by HLA-C-restricted CMV-specific TCR beta clonotypes, and the single most frequent clonotype in two of eight donors was supplied by these HLA-C-restricted clonotypes.

Comments on this clonotype: Its antigen is not yet known. Being one base from a much bigger clone, this may be a read error.

The clonotype was recovered from a human donor in good health (CMV status not recorded). Some clones in this sample may be carry-over from other donors' samples. Sequenced material: PBMCs. The chain joins TRBV28 to TRBJ1-2, with a tentative D gene TRBD1 over 6 matching bases. The sequenced DNA is TGTGCCAGCAGTTGCGGTGGGGGCGGCTACACCTTC. This gives the protein CASSCGGGGYTF.